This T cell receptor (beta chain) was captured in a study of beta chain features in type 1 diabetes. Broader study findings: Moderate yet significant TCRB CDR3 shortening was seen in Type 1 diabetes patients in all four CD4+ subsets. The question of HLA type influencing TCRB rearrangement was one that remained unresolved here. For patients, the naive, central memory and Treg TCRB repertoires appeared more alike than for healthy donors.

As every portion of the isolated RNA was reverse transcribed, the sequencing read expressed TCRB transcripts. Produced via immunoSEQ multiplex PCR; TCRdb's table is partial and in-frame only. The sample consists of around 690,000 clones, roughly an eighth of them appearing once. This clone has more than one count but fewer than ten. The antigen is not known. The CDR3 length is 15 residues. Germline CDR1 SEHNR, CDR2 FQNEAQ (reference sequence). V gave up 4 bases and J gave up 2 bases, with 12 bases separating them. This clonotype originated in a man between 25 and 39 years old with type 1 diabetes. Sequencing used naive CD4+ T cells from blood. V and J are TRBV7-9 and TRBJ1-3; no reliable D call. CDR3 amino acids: CASSSSGTAGNTIYF. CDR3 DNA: TGTGCCAGCAGCTCCTCGGGAACCGCTGGAAACACCATATATTTT.